The rows below give T cell receptor beta chains drawn from one sample of a study of T-cell reconstitution after alpha-beta-depleted transplantation in children. TCRdb passed the PCR reads through MiXCR, listing each CDR3 protein once. The repertoire holds fewer than 550,000 distinct CDR3 sequences, with approximately 10% as singletons. Sequenced here: PBMCs, mostly from graft donor cells, sampled 180 days after TCRalphabeta/CD19-depleted stem cell transplant. The receptors shown here come from a female patient between 2 and 15 years old who had a stem cell transplant for aplastic anemia, so the T cells may come from the graft donor. CDR3s include the opening cysteine and the closing phenylalanine or tryptophan. D genes are given only for firm matches. Not all rows give a size; the values are once, few, many and, for expanded clones, a class.

D gene,J gene,clone size,V gene,CDR3 protein,CDR3 DNA
TRBD2,TRBJ2-5,many,TRBV20-1,CSARAGGQETQYF,TGCAGTGCTAGGGCGGGAGGGCAAGAGACCCAGTACTTC
TRBD1,TRBJ1-2,NA,TRBV20-1,CSARRTGSADGYTF,TGCAGTGCTAGGAGGACAGGGAGCGCGGATGGCTACACCTTC
TRBD1,TRBJ2-2,few,TRBV10-3,CAIDRGLRTGELFF,TGTGCCATCGACAGGGGGCTAAGAACCGGGGAGCTGTTTTTT
TRBD2,TRBJ2-1,many,TRBV10-3,CATRLAAFDNEQFF,TGTGCCACTCGTCTAGCGGCCTTTGACAATGAGCAGTTCTTC
NA,TRBJ2-1,NA,TRBV15,CATSRPLIRGSSYNEQFF,TGTGCCACCAGCAGACCTCTGATTCGGGGGAGCTCCTACAATGAGCAGTTCTTC
NA,TRBJ1-4,few,TRBV12-3/TRBV12-4,CASSLWVPNEKLFF,TGTGCCAGCAGTTTATGGGTTCCTAATGAAAAACTGTTTTTT
NA,TRBJ1-5,NA,TRBV12-3/TRBV12-4,CASTWGASQPQHF,TGTGCCAGCACCTGGGGGGCAAGTCAGCCCCAGCATTTT
NA,TRBJ1-1,NA,TRBV5-5,CASSLMSGGLGTEAFF,TGTGCCAGCAGCTTGATGAGCGGGGGGCTTGGTACTGAAGCTTTCTTT
TRBD1,TRBJ2-1,few,TRBV5-1,CASSLFTGTGGNEQFF,TGCGCCAGCAGCTTGTTTACCGGGACAGGGGGAAATGAGCAGTTCTTC
TRBD1,TRBJ1-1,few,TRBV28,CASSPWATGASNTEAFF,TGTGCCAGCAGCCCCTGGGCGACAGGGGCATCGAACACTGAAGCTTTCTTT
NA,TRBJ1-5,many,TRBV20-1,CSATRTVVDQPQHF,TGCAGTGCTACCCGGACAGTCGTAGATCAGCCCCAGCATTTT
NA,TRBJ2-1,many,TRBV15,CATSRGAGRNEQFF,TGTGCCACCAGCAGAGGGGCAGGGCGGAATGAGCAGTTCTTC
TRBD2,TRBJ2-3,few,TRBV20-1,CSATLAGPRDTQYF,TGCAGTGCCACCTTAGCGGGGCCCAGAGATACGCAGTATTTT
NA,TRBJ2-7,few,TRBV5-1,CASSLGAEGAYEQYF,TGCGCCAGCAGCTTGGGAGCAGAGGGGGCCTACGAGCAGTACTTC
TRBD1,TRBJ1-1,NA,TRBV20-1,CSASGQAFSEAFF,TGCAGTGCTTCCGGACAGGCCTTTTCTGAAGCTTTCTTT
TRBD1,TRBJ1-2,few,TRBV19,CASYPHFGTENYGYTF,TGTGCCAGCTATCCCCATTTCGGGACAGAGAACTATGGCTACACCTTC
NA,TRBJ2-5,NA,TRBV6-5,CASSYSKRMKPETQYF,TGTGCCAGCAGTTACTCGAAAAGAATGAAACCAGAGACCCAGTACTTC
TRBD1,TRBJ1-2,NA,TRBV7-2,CASSPRDRVVDGYTF,TGTGCCAGCAGCCCCCGGGACAGGGTGGTCGATGGCTACACCTTC
NA,TRBJ2-7,NA,TRBV15,CATSRVGDYEQYF,TGTGCCACCAGCAGAGTAGGGGACTACGAGCAGTACTTC
NA,TRBJ2-1,once,TRBV6-2/TRBV6-3,CASSFYGREFF,TGTGCCAGCAGTTTCTACGGAAGAGAGTTCTTC
NA,TRBJ1-1,few,TRBV10-3,CAISEGQNTEAFF,TGTGCCATCAGTGAAGGACAGAACACTGAAGCTTTCTTT